This is a list of T cell receptor beta chains from one sample in a study of blood T cell repertoires in COVID-19. TCRdb's copy holds only in-frame clones and misses some; the assay was immunoSEQ multiplex PCR. The repertoire holds roughly 34,000 clones, with about 80% as singletons. Sequenced input: peripheral blood. The receptor source for this set is a woman in her 70s with acute or convalescent COVID-19. CDR3s include the opening cysteine and the closing phenylalanine or tryptophan. The D gene is left open where the match is weak. Clone size appears in some rows only: once, few, many, or a class for an expanded clone.

D gene | clone size | J gene | V gene | CDR3 protein | CDR3 DNA
. | . | TRBJ1-5 | TRBV6-5 | CASRPVEQVYQPQHF | TGTGCCAGCAGGCCGGTAGAACAGGTGTATCAGCCCCAGCATTTT
TRBD1 | . | TRBJ2-2 | TRBV2 | CASKDRGRTNTGELFF | TGTGCCAGCAAAGACAGGGGAAGGACGAACACCGGGGAGCTGTTTTTT
TRBD1 | . | TRBJ2-1 | TRBV7-2 | CASSLWTGVYNEQFF | TGTGCCAGCAGCTTATGGACAGGGGTCTACAATGAGCAGTTCTTC
. | . | TRBJ2-7 | TRBV18 | CASSPTRNSYEQYF | TGTGCCAGCTCACCGACCAGGAATTCCTACGAGCAGTACTTC
TRBD1 | . | TRBJ2-2 | TRBV11-2 | CASSLRTGGITGELFF | TGTGCCAGCAGCCTCCGGACAGGGGGCATCACCGGGGAGCTGTTTTTT
. | few | TRBJ1-3 | TRBV29-1 | CSVSREFRAGNTIYF | TGCAGCGTATCTAGGGAGTTCCGGGCTGGAAACACCATATATTTT
. | . | TRBJ2-1 | TRBV12-3/TRBV12-4 | CASSPPGHNEQFF | TGTGCCAGCAGTCCGCCGGGTCACAATGAGCAGTTCTTC
. | . | TRBJ2-7 | TRBV5-4 | CASSSSVSYEQYF | TGTGCCAGCAGCTCTTCAGTATCCTACGAGCAGTACTTC
TRBD2 | few | TRBJ2-7 | TRBV4-1 | CASSPGLADSYEQYF | TGCGCCAGCAGCCCCGGACTAGCGGACTCCTACGAGCAGTACTTC
TRBD1 | . | TRBJ1-5 | TRBV4-2 | CASRREAGGDQPQHF | TGTGCCAGCAGACGAGAGGCAGGGGGTGATCAGCCCCAGCATTTT
. | . | TRBJ1-5 | TRBV7-9 | CASSFGGLGNQPQHF | TGTGCCAGCAGCTTTGGAGGACTGGGCAATCAGCCCCAGCATTTT
. | once | TRBJ1-5 | TRBV3-1/TRBV3-2 | CASSQADRPDQPQHF | TGTGCCAGCAGCCAAGCTGACAGGCCGGATCAGCCCCAGCATTTT
. | . | TRBJ2-7 | TRBV1 | CTSSQERSTGTHEQYF | TGCACCAGCAGCCAAGAAAGGTCGACAGGTACCCACGAGCAGTACTTC
. | . | TRBJ2-5 | TRBV19 | CASTFDRGETQYF | TGTGCCAGTACCTTCGATAGAGGGGAGACCCAGTACTTC
. | . | TRBJ2-7 | TRBV3-1/TRBV3-2 | CASSQDLGTRDEQYF | TGTGCCAGCAGCCAAGATCTTGGGACTCGGGACGAGCAGTACTTC
. | . | TRBJ1-4 | TRBV11-2 | CASSSNRGANEKLFF | TGTGCCAGCAGCTCGAACCGGGGTGCTAATGAAAAACTGTTTTTT
. | . | TRBJ1-5 | TRBV6-5 | CASAQGTQPQHF | TGTGCCAGCGCCCAGGGGACTCAGCCCCAGCATTTT
TRBD2 | . | TRBJ2-7 | TRBV5-6 | CASSDSGGRGLYEQYF | TGTGCCAGCAGCGACTCGGGCGGGAGGGGTCTCTACGAGCAGTACTTC
TRBD2 | . | TRBJ2-1 | TRBV6-5 | CASILWAGEGHEQFF | TGTGCCAGCATTCTATGGGCGGGAGAAGGCCATGAGCAGTTCTTC
TRBD2 | . | TRBJ2-7 | TRBV20-1 | CSASSLAGPRVYEQYF | TGCAGTGCTAGTAGTCTAGCGGGCCCCCGAGTCTACGAGCAGTACTTC
TRBD1 | . | TRBJ2-1 | TRBV12-3/TRBV12-4 | CASGQGGINEQFF | TGTGCCAGCGGACAGGGAGGTATCAATGAGCAGTTCTTC
TRBD1 | . | TRBJ2-2 | TRBV7-9 | CASSARDRGNTGELFF | TGTGCCAGCAGCGCCCGGGACAGGGGGAACACCGGGGAGCTGTTTTTT
. | . | TRBJ2-1 | TRBV5-4 | CASSLPSGNEQFF | TGTGCCAGCAGCTTGCCCTCGGGGAATGAGCAGTTCTTC
. | . | TRBJ1-5 | TRBV6-5 | CASSLRGARQPQHF | TGTGCCAGCAGTCTACGCGGGGCTCGTCAGCCCCAGCATTTT
TRBD2 | . | TRBJ2-1 | TRBV19 | CASSRGLAGPFSYNEQFF | TGTGCCAGCAGTAGGGGACTAGCGGGACCTTTTTCCTACAATGAGCAGTTCTTC